The 25 T cell receptor beta chains below were found in one sample sequenced in a study of cytomegalovirus exposure and HLA in healthy donors. The PCR was carried out with 60 Vbeta primers and 13 Jbeta primers. The data were produced by immunoSEQ multiplex PCR, yet TCRdb's version contains in-frame clones alone and is incomplete. The table has 150,000 to 180,000 clones, approximately 77% seen once. Sequenced sample: PBMCs. The receptor source for this set is a man between 18 and 29 years old in good health and CMV-seronegative.

The chain combines TRBV28 with TRBJ1-2; D not certain. The germline gives CDR1 MDHEN, CDR2 SYDVKM. The CDR3 has 15 amino acids. The V gene lost 3 bases and the J gene lost 3 bases, with 14 bases spanning the gap. CDR3 nucleotides: TGTGCCAGCAGTTTCGCGACAAGTTTCGACTATGGCTACACCTTC. Translated: CASSFATSFDYGYTF.

The rearrangement joins TRBV5-1 to TRBJ2-3, with TRBD2 matching 10 bases. This CDR3 spans 15 amino acids. The junction had 3 bases not matched to a gene; V was cut back by 4 bases and J by 1 base. The V gene's germline CDR1 is SGHRS and CDR2 YFSETQ. CDR3 region: CASSTGLAGTDTQYF. The CDR3 DNA reads as TGCGCCAGCAGCACAGGACTAGCGGGCACAGATACGCAGTATTTT.

As to this clone: In the same sample, other DNA sequences code for this CDR3. The chain uses TRBV11-3 and TRBJ2-5; no clear D. This CDR3 has 14 residues. V was shortened by 3 bases and J by 6 bases, with 14 bases between the two germline ends. Germline V gene lookup returns CDR1 SGHNT and CDR2 YENEEA. The CDR3 loop reads CASSLGAGQQTQYF. As DNA, the CDR3 is TGTGCCAGCAGCTTGGGCGCAGGCCAGCAGACCCAGTACTTC.

J is TRBJ2-7 and V is TRBV5-1; 7 nucleotides line up with TRBD1. Germline V gene sequence: CDR1 SGHRS, CDR2 YFSETQ. Trimming cost V 0 bases and J 4 bases; bases outside gene matches: 10. The CDR3 has 16 amino acids. CDR3 amino acids: CASSLVGQGDRYEQYF. The DNA of the CDR3 is TGCGCCAGCAGCTTGGTCGGGCAGGGGGATAGATACGAGCAGTACTTC.

The chain employs TRBV18 and TRBJ2-5, with a possible D match to TRBD2 (5 bases). The CDR3 totals 14 residues. Trimming stripped 1 base from V and 2 bases from J, with 8 bases between. From germline, CDR1 is KGHSH and CDR2 LQKENI. As DNA, the CDR3 is TGTGCCAGCTCACCACGGAGCGGTCAAGAGACCCAGTACTTC. Translation gives CASSPRSGQETQYF.

This clone was recorded once. V is TRBV7-8 and J is TRBJ1-4, with 9 nucleotides matching TRBD1. V lost 7 bases to trimming and J lost 7 bases; unmatched junction nucleotides: 16. The CDR3 loop spans 17 amino acids. Per the germline V gene, CDR1 is SGHVS and CDR2 is FQNEAQ. CDR3 nucleotide sequence: TGTGCCAGCACCTCCGGGACAGGGTCCCCTCATGGTGAAAAACTGTTTTTT. This gives the protein CASTSGTGSPHGEKLFF.

This clone was recorded only once. The chain couples TRBV28 to TRBJ2-2; D gene uncertain. From germline, CDR1 is MDHEN and CDR2 SYDVKM. Trimming cost V 9 bases and J 3 bases, with 5 bases left between them. The CDR3 has 11 amino acids. This CDR3 reads CASKYTGELFF. The DNA of the CDR3 is TGTGCCAGTAAATACACCGGGGAGCTGTTTTTT.

The genes are TRBV4-1 and TRBJ2-5, with D perhaps TRBD2 (6 bases). V was shortened by 4 bases and J by 11 bases, with 23 bases between the two germline ends. CDR1 MGHRA and CDR2 YSYEKL come from the germline V gene. This CDR3 is built from 15 residues. The CDR3 sequence is CASSRLIGATSWQYF. The CDR3 DNA is TGCGCCAGCAGCCGCCTCATAGGGGCAACTAGCTGGCAGTACTTC.

The V call is TRBV16, the J call TRBJ1-2; D gene uncertain. V was shortened by 5 bases and J by 8 bases, with 21 bases between the two germline ends. The V gene's germline CDR1 is KGHSY and CDR2 FQNENV. This CDR3 region has 15 residues. CDR3 in amino acids: CASSARNPELGGYTF. DNA of the CDR3: TGTGCCAGCAGCGCCCGGAATCCTGAACTAGGAGGCTACACCTTC.

The genes are TRBV5-4 and TRBJ1-2; TRBD1 might be the D (5 bases). The ends were cut back, 4 bases at V and 0 bases at J, with 13 bases in the middle. The length of the CDR3 is 15 residues. Germline assignment: CDR1 SGHNT and CDR2 YYREEE (reference sequence). In DNA form, the CDR3 reads TGTGCCAGCAGCCCATATGGGACTTCTAACTATGGCTACACCTTC. Residues: CASSPYGTSNYGYTF.

The CDR3 protein is CARNFDRRPQPQHF. The CDR3 coding sequence is TGTGCCAGAAACTTCGACAGGAGACCTCAGCCCCAGCATTTT. The chain carries TRBV5-3 and TRBJ1-5; a possible D gene is TRBD1 (6 bases). TRBV5-3 is known as an ORF, though its function is uncertain. The CDR3 length is 14 residues. V lost 6 bases to trimming and J lost 6 bases, with 16 bases between them.

This sequence joins TRBV7-9 and TRBJ2-3; TRBD1 matches at 7 bases. The CDR3 loop spans 15 amino acids. Germline V gene sequence: CDR1 SEHNR, CDR2 FQNEAQ (reference sequence). J lost 3 bases, V lost 6 bases, and 9 bases had no gene match. CDR3 sequence reads: CASSRQGRGTDTQYF. CDR3 nucleotides: TGTGCCAGCAGTCGACAGGGTCGGGGAACAGATACGCAGTATTTT.

The count of this clone is one. The CDR3 protein is CASSLRLAGVDTQYF. DNA of the CDR3: TGTGCCAGCAGCCTAAGACTAGCGGGAGTCGATACGCAGTATTTT. The J gene is TRBJ2-3, the V gene TRBV5-5; 12 bases map to TRBD2. Germline V gene data show CDR1 as SGHKS and CDR2 as YYEKEE (reference sequence). This CDR3 spans 15 amino acids. V lost 4 bases and J lost 6; bases outside the gene matches: 6.

J is TRBJ2-7 and V is TRBV11-2, with D possibly matching TRBD2 (7 bases). Trimming removed 5 bases from V and 3 bases from J, with 20 bases in between. In germline, CDR1 is SGHAT, CDR2 FQNNGV. This CDR3 spans 16 amino acids. CDR3 residues: CASSPIRRGGYYEQYF. CDR3 coding DNA: TGTGCCAGCAGCCCAATCCGACGCGGGGGCTACTACGAGCAGTACTTC.

A remark on this clone: Other DNA sequences in this specimen translate into the identical CDR3. The V gene is TRBV28, the J gene TRBJ1-3; no reliable D call. This CDR3 region has 11 residues. V dropped 6 bases and J dropped 4 bases, with 4 bases sitting between them. The germline CDR1 and CDR2 sequences are MDHEN and SYDVKM. The CDR3 here is CASSSGNTIYF. Here the CDR3 DNA reads TGTGCCAGCAGCTCGGGAAACACCATATATTTT.

V usage is TRBV5-6 and J usage is TRBJ1-2, with a tentative D call TRBD1 (5 bases). Looked up from germline, CDR1 is SGHDT and CDR2 is YYEEEE. V lost 2 bases and J lost 5, with 16 bases in between. CDR3 length equals 15 residues. The DNA of the CDR3 is TGTGCCAGCAGCTTTGAGGGACTGCCGGGATATGGCTACACCTTC. This encodes CASSFEGLPGYGYTF.

The chain joins TRBV11-2 to TRBJ2-7; 12 positions match TRBD2. Looked up from germline, CDR1 is SGHAT and CDR2 is FQNNGV. The ends lost 5 bases at V and 1 base at J; junction bases unmatched: 3. CDR3 length equals 15 residues. The chain's CDR3 is CASSATSGRSYEQYF. CDR3 coding DNA: TGTGCCAGCAGCGCGACTAGCGGGAGATCCTACGAGCAGTACTTC.

The count of this clone is one. The chain has TRBV5-6 and TRBJ2-7; no clear D gene. With 3 bases removed from V and 3 bases from J, the gap between germline ends came to 4 bases. The CDR3 loop spans 11 amino acids. Per the germline V gene, CDR1 is SGHDT and CDR2 is YYEEEE. The CDR3 here is CASSSYYEQYF. CDR3 DNA sequence: TGTGCCAGCAGCTCGTACTACGAGCAGTACTTC.

This sequence joins TRBV7-9 and TRBJ2-7, with 9 bases lining up with TRBD2. The germline V gene has CDR1 SEHNR and CDR2 FQNEAQ (reference sequence). The CDR3 is 16 amino acids. V lost 2 bases to trimming and J lost 0 bases; unmatched junction nucleotides: 5. The CDR3 DNA sequence: TGTGCCAGCAGCTTAACTAGCGGGTTCAGCTCCTACGAGCAGTACTTC. Protein: CASSLTSGFSSYEQYF.

This clone showed up just a few times. The CDR3 DNA follows: TGTGCCAGTGAGGGGGTAAGGCGCGAGCAGTACTTC. Its translation is CASEGVRREQYF. This sequence joins TRBV19 and TRBJ2-7, with D possibly being TRBD1 (6 bases). The CDR3 loop spans 12 amino acids. V was cut by 8 bases and J by 6 bases, with 14 bases left in between. Germline loops: CDR1 LNHDA, CDR2 SQIVND (reference sequence). The whole variable domain, filled in from reference TRBV19 and TRBJ2-7, reads DGGITQSPKYLFRKEGQNVTLSCEQNLNHDAMYWYRQDPGQGLRLIYYSQIVNDFQKGDIAEGYSVSREKKESFPLTVTSAQKNPTAFYLCASEGVRREQYFGPGTRLTVT.

The gene calls are TRBV5-1 and TRBJ2-1; 11 nucleotides agree with TRBD2. CDR3 length equals 19 residues. Trimming removed 0 bases from V and 6 bases from J; junction bases left unmatched: 14. Germline V CDR1 and CDR2: SGHRS, YFSETQ. CDR3 residues: CASSLAAGTGLADTNEQFF. For the CDR3, the DNA is TGCGCCAGCAGCTTGGCCGCAGGGACGGGACTAGCGGATACCAATGAGCAGTTCTTC.

The V and J genes are TRBV10-3 and TRBJ2-1, with a tentative D call TRBD2 (6 bases). Germline V CDR1 and CDR2: ENHRY, SYGVKD. The V gene lost 8 bases and the J gene lost 8 bases, with 19 bases spanning the gap. The CDR3 has 14 amino acids. The CDR3: CAIGPSGSEDEQFF. CDR3 coding DNA: TGTGCCATCGGACCGAGCGGGTCGGAGGATGAGCAGTTCTTC.

V is TRBV7-9 and J is TRBJ1-4; TRBD1 matches at 9 bases. CDR1 SEHNR and CDR2 FQNEAQ come from the germline V gene (reference sequence). V dropped 1 base and J dropped 2; count of bases not matched to a gene: 2. The CDR3 sequence is 16 residues long. The DNA of the CDR3 is TGTGCCAGCAGCTTAGGGACAGGGGCCACTAATGAAAAACTGTTTTTT. Its protein product is CASSLGTGATNEKLFF.

V usage is TRBV30 and J usage is TRBJ1-1; 10 positions agree with TRBD1. V was pared by 0 bases and J by 10 bases, with 5 bases of the junction left unmatched. Germline CDR1 and CDR2: GTSNPN and SVGIG (reference sequence). CDR3 size: 13 residues. CDR3 bases: TGTGCCTGGAGTGTATCGACAGGGGGCTTAGCTTTCTTT. This sequence encodes CAWSVSTGGLAFF.

This clone came up once. This sequence joins TRBV18 and TRBJ1-3; the D is unclear. Trimming stripped 6 bases from V and 0 bases from J, with 15 bases between. This CDR3 contains 16 residues. Germline assignment: CDR1 KGHSH and CDR2 LQKENI. The CDR3 nucleotides are TGTGCCAGCTCTCCCCGCGCGGCCCTCTCTGGAAACACCATATATTTT. Translating it yields CASSPRAALSGNTIYF. The whole variable domain, remainder taken from reference TRBV18 and TRBJ1-3, is NAGVMQNPRHLVRRRGQEARLRCSPMKGHSHVYWYRQLPEEGLKFMVYLQKENIIDESGMPKERFSAEFPKEGPSILRIQQVVRGDSAAYFCASSPRAALSGNTIYFGEGSWLTVV.